A single TCR beta chain is shown here with its context. This clonotype was recorded a few times. The clone's antigen remains unknown. The sample holds no much larger clone one base away, and base qualities are not on file. The data are from a study of response to subunit inactivated influenza vaccine (dated by TCRdb to the late 2010s). For context, the study as a whole: The study used deep quantitative T cell receptor repertoire profiling to track responses to a trivalent subunit inactivated influenza vaccine.

Receptors were amplified or captured by RT-PCR. The instrument was an Illumina HiSeq 2500. TCRdb trimmed public reads at Q25 via fastp, called clones via MiXCR and kept in-frame beta chains. Each CDR3 protein gets just one entry, which takes the most common genes and DNA from the rows behind it. In all, the sample holds about 570,000 distinct CDR3 sequences, and over 9.5% of those were seen once. The ten largest clones take up 10% of the sample. Here is what the overall study found, with its caveats: The authors proposed that each seasonal influenza vaccination may bring in only a limited number of new T cells.

The CDR3 contains 13 residues, cysteine and phenylalanine counted. The entry retains the CDR3 DNA only, 39 bases that are in frame from base 1. V is cut by 0 bases and J by 1 base, and the space between the germline ends is 3 bases. The CDR1 and CDR2 encoded by the germline V gene are SNHLY and FYNNEI. The chain uses TRBV2 and TRBJ1-1; a confident D gene designation cannot be given. The receptor's source is a man aged 50 to 59 who received an inactivated influenza vaccine. Donor details come from another sample of the same person, matched by shared clones. This specimen was PBMCs from blood, taken on the day of vaccination. The CDR3 region reads CASSEAENTEAFF. The nucleotide sequence reads TGTGCCAGCAGTGAAGCGGAGAACACTGAAGCTTTCTTT.